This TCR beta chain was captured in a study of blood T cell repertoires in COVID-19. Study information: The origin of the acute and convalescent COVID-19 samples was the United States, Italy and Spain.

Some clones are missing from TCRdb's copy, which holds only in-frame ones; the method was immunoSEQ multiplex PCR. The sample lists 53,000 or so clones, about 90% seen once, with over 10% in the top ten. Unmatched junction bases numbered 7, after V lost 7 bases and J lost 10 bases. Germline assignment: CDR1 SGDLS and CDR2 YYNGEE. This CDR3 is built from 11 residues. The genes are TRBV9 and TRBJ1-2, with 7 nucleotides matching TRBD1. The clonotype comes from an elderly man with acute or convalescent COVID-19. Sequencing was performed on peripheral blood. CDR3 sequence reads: CASSSRGSYTF. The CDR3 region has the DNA TGTGCCAGCTCGAGCAGGGGGTCCTACACCTTC.